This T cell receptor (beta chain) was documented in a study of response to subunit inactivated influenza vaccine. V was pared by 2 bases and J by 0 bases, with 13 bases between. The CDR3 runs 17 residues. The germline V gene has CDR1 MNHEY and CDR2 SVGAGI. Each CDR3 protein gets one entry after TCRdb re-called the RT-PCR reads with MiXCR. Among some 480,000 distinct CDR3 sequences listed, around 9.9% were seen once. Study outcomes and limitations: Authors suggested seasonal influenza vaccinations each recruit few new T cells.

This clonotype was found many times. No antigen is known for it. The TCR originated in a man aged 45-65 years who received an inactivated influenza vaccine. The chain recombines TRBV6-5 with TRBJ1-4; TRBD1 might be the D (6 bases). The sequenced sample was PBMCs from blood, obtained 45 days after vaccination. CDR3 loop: CASSYVRDTSTNEKLFF. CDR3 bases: TGTGCCAGCAGTTACGTGAGGGACACCTCAACTAATGAAAAACTGTTTTTT.